This TCR beta chain was observed in a study of graft-versus-host responses after intestinal transplantation. Study-wide results and caveats: When patients had graft-donor T cell macrochimerism, their allografts held high graft-versus-host to host-versus-graft clonal ratios.

J lost 1 base, V lost 7 bases, and 9 bases had no gene match. The CDR3 spans 16 residues. Germline V gives CDR1 MNHNY, CDR2 SVGAGI (reference sequence). Points on this clone: Its cognate antigen is unknown.

Produced via immunoSEQ multiplex PCR; TCRdb's table is partial and in-frame only. The sample holds about 66,000 clones, around 91% seen once. The sample was unstimulated CD8+ T cells sorted from spleen or lymph node cells, taken before intestinal transplant. V usage is TRBV6-6 and J usage is TRBJ1-5; TRBD1 agrees at 8 bases. The receptor was isolated from a human donor who received an intestinal transplant. Here the CDR3 reads CASTRIGQGSNQPQHF. As DNA, the CDR3 is TGTGCCAGCACCAGAATCGGACAGGGCAGCAATCAGCCCCAGCATTTT.